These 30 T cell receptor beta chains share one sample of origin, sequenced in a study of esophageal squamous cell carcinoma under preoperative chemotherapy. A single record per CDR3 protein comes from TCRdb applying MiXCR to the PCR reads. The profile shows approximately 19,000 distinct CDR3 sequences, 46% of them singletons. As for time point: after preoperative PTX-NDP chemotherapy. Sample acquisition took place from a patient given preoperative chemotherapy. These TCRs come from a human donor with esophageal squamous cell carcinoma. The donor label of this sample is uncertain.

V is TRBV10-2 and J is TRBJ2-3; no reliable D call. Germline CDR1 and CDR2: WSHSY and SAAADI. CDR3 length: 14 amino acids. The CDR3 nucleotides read TGCCCGGGCCGCCAGGCACTGAGCACAGATGCGCTGTATTTT. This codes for CPGRQALSTDALYF.

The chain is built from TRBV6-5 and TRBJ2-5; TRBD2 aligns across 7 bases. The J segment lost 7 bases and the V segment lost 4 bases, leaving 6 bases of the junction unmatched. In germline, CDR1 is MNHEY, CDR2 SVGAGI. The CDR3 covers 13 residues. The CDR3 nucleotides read TGTGCCAGCAGTTTCGACAAGCGGGGGACCCAGTACTTC. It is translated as CASSFDKRGTQYF.

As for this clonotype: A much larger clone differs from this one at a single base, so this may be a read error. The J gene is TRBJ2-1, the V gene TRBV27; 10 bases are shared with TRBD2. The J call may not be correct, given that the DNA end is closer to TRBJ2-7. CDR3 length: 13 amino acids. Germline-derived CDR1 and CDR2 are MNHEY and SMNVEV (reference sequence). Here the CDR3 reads CASSPTSGIGQYF. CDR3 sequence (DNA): TGTGCCAGCAGTCCCACTAGCGGGATAGGGCAGTACTTC.

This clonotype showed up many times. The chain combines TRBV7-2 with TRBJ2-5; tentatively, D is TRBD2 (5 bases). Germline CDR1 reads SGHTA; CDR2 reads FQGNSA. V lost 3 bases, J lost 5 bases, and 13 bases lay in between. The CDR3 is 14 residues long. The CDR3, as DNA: TGTGCCAGCAGCTTTGGGCAGCCGGGGGAGACCCAGTACTTC. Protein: CASSFGQPGETQYF.

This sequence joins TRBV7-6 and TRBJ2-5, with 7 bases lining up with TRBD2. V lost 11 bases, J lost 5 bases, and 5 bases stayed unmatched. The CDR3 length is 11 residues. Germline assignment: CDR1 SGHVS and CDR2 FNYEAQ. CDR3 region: CAFGEGETQYF. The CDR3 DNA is TGTGCCTTTGGGGAGGGTGAGACCCAGTACTTC.

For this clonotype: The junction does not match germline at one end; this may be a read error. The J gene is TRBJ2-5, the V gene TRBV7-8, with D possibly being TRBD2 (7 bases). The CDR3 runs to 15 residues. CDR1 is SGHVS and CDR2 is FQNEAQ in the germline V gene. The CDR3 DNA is TGTGCCGGGGGCCGCGGGAGCGGTGAGAGCGATACCCAGTATTTC. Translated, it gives CAGGRGSGESDTQYF.

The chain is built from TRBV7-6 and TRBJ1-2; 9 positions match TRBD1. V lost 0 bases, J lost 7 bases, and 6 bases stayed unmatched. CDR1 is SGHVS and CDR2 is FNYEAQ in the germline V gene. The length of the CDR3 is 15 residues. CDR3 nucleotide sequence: TGTGCCAGCAGCTTAGCTACAGGGGGCGTCAGTGGCTACACCTTC. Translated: CASSLATGGVSGYTF.

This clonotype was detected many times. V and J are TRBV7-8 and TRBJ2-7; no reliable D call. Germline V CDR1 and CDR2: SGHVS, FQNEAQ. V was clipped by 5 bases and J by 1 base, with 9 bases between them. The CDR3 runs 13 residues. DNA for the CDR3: TGTGCCAGCAGCCGCGGCGAATCCTACGAGCAGTACTTC. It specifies CASSRGESYEQYF.

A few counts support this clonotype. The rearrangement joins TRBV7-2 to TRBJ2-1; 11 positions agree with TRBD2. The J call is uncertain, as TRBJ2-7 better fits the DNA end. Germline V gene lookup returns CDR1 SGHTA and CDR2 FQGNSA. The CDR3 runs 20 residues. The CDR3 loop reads CASSLDFGPIAGGRAGEQYF. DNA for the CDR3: TGTGCCAGCAGCTTAGATTTTGGGCCCATAGCGGGAGGGCGGGCGGGCGAGCAGTACTTC.

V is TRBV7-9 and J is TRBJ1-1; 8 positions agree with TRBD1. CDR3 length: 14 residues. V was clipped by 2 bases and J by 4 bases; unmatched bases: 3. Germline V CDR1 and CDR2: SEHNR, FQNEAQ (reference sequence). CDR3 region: CASSLQGAVTEAFF. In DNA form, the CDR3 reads TGTGCCAGCAGCTTACAGGGGGCTGTCACTGAAGCTTTCTTT.

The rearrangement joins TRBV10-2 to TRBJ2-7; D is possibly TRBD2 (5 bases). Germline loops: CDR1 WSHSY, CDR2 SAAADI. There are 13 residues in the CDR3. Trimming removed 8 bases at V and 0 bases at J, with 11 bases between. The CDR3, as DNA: TGCGCCAGCCGAGGACTCTCCTCCTACGAGCAGTACTTC. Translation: CASRGLSSYEQYF.

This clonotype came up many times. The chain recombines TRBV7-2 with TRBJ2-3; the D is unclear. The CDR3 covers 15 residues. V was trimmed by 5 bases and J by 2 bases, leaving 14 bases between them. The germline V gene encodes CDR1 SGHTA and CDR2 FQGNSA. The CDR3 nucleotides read TGTGCCAGCAGCGATAGGACCGTTAACACAGATACGCAGTATTTT. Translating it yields CASSDRTVNTDTQYF. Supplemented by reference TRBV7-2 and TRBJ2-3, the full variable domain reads GAGVSQSPSNKVTEKGKDVELRCDPISGHTALYWYRQSLGQGLEFLIYFQGNSAPDKSGLPSDRFSAERTGGSVSTLTIQRTQQEDSAVYLCASSDRTVNTDTQYFGPGTRLTVL.

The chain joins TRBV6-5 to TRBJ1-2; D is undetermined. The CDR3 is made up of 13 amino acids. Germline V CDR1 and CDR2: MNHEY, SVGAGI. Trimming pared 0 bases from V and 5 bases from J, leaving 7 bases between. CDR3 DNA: TGTGCCAGCAGTTACTCCCCCGAGTATGGCTACACCTTC. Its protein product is CASSYSPEYGYTF.

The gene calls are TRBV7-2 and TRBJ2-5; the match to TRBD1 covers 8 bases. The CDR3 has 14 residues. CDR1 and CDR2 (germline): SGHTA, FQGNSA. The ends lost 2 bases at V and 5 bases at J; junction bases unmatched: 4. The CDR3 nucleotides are TGTGCCAGCAGCTTATCAGGGGGCGCGGAGACCCAGTACTTC. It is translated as CASSLSGGAETQYF.

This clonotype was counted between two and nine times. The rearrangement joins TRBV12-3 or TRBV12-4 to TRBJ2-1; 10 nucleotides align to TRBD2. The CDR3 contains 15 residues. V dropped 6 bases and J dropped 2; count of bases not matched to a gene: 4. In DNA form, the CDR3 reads TGTGCCAGCAGCTACGGGACTAGCGCCTACAATGAGCAGTTCTTC. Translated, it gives CASSYGTSAYNEQFF.

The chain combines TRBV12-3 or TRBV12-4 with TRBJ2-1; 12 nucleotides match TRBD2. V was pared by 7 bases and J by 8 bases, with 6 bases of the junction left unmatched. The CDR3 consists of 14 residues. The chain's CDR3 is CASTSSGRVYEQFF. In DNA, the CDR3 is TGTGCCAGCACCTCTAGCGGGAGGGTCTATGAGCAGTTCTTC.

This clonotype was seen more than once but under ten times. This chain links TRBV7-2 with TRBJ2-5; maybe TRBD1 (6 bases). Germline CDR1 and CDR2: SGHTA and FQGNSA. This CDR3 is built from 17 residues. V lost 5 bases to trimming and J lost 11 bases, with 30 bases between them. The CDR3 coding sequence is TGTGCCAGCAGCCCGTACCGTACCGGGACACCCCTTACAGGGCAGTACTTC. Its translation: CASSPYRTGTPLTGQYF.

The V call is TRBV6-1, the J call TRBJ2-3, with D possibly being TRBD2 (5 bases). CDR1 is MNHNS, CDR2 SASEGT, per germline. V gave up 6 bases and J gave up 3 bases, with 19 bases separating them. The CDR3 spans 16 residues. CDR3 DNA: TGTGCCAGCAGGGATCGGGCCTACCGAGGGACAGATACGCAGTATTTT. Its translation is CASRDRAYRGTDTQYF.

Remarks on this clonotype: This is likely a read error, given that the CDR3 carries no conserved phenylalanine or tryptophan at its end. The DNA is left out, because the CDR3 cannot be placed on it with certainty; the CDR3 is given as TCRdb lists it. CDR3 loop: CARSSTGGQETQFL. V gene TRBV7-9 combines with J gene TRBJ2-5; whether TRBD1, the table's D call, matches the DNA was not checked. Germline-derived CDR1 and CDR2 are SEHNR and FQNEAQ (reference sequence). A total of 14 residues make up the CDR3, ends included.

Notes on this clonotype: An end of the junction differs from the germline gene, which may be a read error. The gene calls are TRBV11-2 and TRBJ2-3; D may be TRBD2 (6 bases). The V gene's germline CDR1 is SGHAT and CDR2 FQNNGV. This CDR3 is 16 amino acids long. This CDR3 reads CASRASGVGAKDIQYF. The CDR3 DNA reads TGTGCCAGCCGCGCGTCGGGGGTCGGAGCCAAAGACATTCAGTATTTC. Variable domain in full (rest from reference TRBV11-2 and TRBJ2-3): EAGVAQSPRYKIIEKRQSVAFWCNPISGHATLYWYQQILGQGPKLLIQFQNNGVVDDSQLPKDRFSAERLKGVDSTLKIQPAKLEDSAVYLCASRASGVGAKDIQYFGPGTRLTVL.

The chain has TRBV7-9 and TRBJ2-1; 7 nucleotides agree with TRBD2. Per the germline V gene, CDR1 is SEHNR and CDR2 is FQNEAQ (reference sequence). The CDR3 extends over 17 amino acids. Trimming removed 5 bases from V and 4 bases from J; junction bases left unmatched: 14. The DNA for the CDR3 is TGTGCCAGCAGCGCCAGCACCCCCCTAGCGGAGTACAATGAGCAGTTCTTC. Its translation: CASSASTPLAEYNEQFF.

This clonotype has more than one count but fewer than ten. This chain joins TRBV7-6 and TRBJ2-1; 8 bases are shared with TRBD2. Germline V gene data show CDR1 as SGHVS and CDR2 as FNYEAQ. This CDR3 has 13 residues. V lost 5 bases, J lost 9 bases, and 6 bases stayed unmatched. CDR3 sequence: CASSPRLATEQFF. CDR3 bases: TGTGCCAGCAGCCCGAGACTAGCGACTGAGCAGTTCTTC. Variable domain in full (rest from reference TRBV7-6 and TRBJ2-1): GAGVSQSPRYKVTKRGQDVALRCDPISGHVSLYWYRQALGQGPEFLTYFNYEAQQDKSGLPNDRFSAERPEGSISTLTIQRTEQRDSAMYRCASSPRLATEQFFGPGTRLTVL.

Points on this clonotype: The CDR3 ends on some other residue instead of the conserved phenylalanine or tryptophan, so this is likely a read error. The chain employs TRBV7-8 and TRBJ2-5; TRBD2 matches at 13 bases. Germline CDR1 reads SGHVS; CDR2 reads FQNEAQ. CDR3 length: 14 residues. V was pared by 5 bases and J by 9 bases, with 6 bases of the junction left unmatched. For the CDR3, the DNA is TGTGCCAGCAGCGTTGGGACTAGCGGGGCGTCCCAGTACTCC. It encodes CASSVGTSGASQYS.

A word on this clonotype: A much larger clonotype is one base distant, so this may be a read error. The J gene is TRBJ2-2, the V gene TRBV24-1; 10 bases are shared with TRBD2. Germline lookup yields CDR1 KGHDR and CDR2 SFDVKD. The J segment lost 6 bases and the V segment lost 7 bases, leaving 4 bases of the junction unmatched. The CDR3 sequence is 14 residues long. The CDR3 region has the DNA TGTGCCACCAGGACTAGCGGGCGTTCCGGGGAGCTGTTTTTT. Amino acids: CATRTSGRSGELFF.

CDR3 sequence reads: CASSQEQDNEQFF. In DNA form, the CDR3 reads TGTGCCAGCAGCCAAGAACAGGACAATGAGCAGTTCTTC. The rearrangement links TRBV4-2 to TRBJ2-1; tentative D call: TRBD1 (5 bases). The germline V and J ends were trimmed by 0 bases and 5 bases, with 5 bases remaining between them. This CDR3 has 13 residues. The germline V gene has CDR1 LGHNA and CDR2 YNFKEQ.

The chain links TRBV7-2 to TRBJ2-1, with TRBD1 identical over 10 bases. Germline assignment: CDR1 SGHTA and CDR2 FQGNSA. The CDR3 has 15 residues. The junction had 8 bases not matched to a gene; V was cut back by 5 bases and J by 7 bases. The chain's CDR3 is CASSLGTGVENEQFF. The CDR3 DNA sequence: TGTGCCAGCAGCCTCGGGACAGGGGTTGAAAATGAGCAGTTCTTC.

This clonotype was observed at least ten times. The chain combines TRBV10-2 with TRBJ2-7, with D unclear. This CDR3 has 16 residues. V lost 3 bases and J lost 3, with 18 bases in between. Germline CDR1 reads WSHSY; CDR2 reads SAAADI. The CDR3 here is CASSDPQAPHDYEQYF. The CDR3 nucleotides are TGCGCCAGCAGTGACCCTCAAGCCCCCCACGACTACGAGCAGTACTTC.

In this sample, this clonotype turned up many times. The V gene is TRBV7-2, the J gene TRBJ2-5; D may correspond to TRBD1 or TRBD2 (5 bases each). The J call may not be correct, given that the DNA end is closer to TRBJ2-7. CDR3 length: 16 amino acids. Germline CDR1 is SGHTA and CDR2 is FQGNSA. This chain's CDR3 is CASSLAVPGRLYEQYF. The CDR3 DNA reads TGTGCCAGCAGCTTAGCTGTCCCGGGACGGCTATACGAGCAGTACTTC.

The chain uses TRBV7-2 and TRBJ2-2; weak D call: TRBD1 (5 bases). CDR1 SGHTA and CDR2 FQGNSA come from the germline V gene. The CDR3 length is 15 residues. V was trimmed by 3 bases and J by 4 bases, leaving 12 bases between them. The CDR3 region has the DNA TGTGCCAGCAGCTTTAGCAGGGTACGCACCGGGGAGCTGTTTTTT. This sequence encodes CASSFSRVRTGELFF. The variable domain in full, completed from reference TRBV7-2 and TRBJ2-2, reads GAGVSQSPSNKVTEKGKDVELRCDPISGHTALYWYRQSLGQGLEFLIYFQGNSAPDKSGLPSDRFSAERTGGSVSTLTIQRTQQEDSAVYLCASSFSRVRTGELFFGEGSRLTVL.

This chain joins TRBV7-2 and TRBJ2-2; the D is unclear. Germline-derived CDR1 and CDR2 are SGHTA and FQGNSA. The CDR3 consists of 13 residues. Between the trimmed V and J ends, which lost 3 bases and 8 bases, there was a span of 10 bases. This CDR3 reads CASSFGILGELFF. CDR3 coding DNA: TGTGCCAGCAGCTTCGGCATCTTAGGGGAGCTGTTTTTT. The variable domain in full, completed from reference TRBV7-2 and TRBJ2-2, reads GAGVSQSPSNKVTEKGKDVELRCDPISGHTALYWYRQSLGQGLEFLIYFQGNSAPDKSGLPSDRFSAERTGGSVSTLTIQRTQQEDSAVYLCASSFGILGELFFGEGSRLTVL.